These 15 T cell receptor beta chains were sequenced from one sample in a study of technical replicates of blood from a few donors. Using immunoSEQ multiplex PCR, the repertoire was profiled, and TCRdb retains in-frame clones only, with some absent. The sample consists of about 93,000 clones, roughly 96% of them appearing once. The sample taken for sequencing was T cells isolated from PBMCs. All receptors come from a human donor in good health.

The V and J genes are TRBV29-1 and TRBJ2-2, with D perhaps matching TRBD1 (6 bases). Per germline, CDR1 SQVTM and CDR2 ANQGSEA. The CDR3 is 18 residues long. V gave up 1 base and J gave up 2 bases, with 20 bases separating them. The CDR3 DNA reads TGCAGCGTTGAAGTAGGTCCCGGGACACGGAAAAACACCGGGGAGCTGTTTTTT. Protein sequence: CSVEVGPGTRKNTGELFF.

This clone occurred a few times. This chain links TRBV4-1 with TRBJ2-4, with D possibly matching TRBD2 (5 bases). V was cut by 1 base and J by 12 bases, with 16 bases left in between. Germline V gives CDR1 MGHRA, CDR2 YSYEKL. There are 14 residues in the CDR3. This chain's CDR3 is CASSQATETGSQYF. CDR3 sequence (DNA): TGCGCCAGCAGCCAAGCCACGGAGACTGGGAGTCAGTACTTC.

This rearrangement joins TRBV4-1 to TRBJ1-6; 8 positions agree with TRBD1. CDR3 length: 16 residues. CDR1 and CDR2 (germline): MGHRA, YSYEKL. The trim removed 5 bases at V and 7 bases at J, leaving 10 bases unmatched. CDR3 nucleotide sequence: TGCGCCAGCAGCAAGAGGACAGGGAGTATCAATTCACCCCTCCACTTT. Amino acid sequence: CASSKRTGSINSPLHF.

V is TRBV27 and J is TRBJ1-1, with unresolved D. Trimming left V 10 bases short and J 5 bases short, with 11 bases between. Germline-derived CDR1 and CDR2 are MNHEY and SMNVEV (reference sequence). CDR3 length: 11 amino acids. The CDR3 nucleotides read TGTGCCACAAGGGCGGGGACTGAAGCTTTCTTT. As protein: CATRAGTEAFF.

Points on this clone: This CDR3 is also generated by other DNA sequences in the sample. The V and J genes are TRBV5-1 and TRBJ1-3, with D hard to call. CDR1 is SGHRS, CDR2 YFSETQ, per germline. The CDR3 is made up of 14 amino acids. V was clipped by 0 bases and J by 0 bases, with 4 bases between them. This CDR3 is CASSLGDSGNTIYF. The CDR3 bases are TGCGCCAGCAGCTTGGGAGACTCTGGAAACACCATATATTTT.

CDR3 nucleotide sequence: TGCGCCAGCAGGGTGGCAGGGGGTCTGGGCTACACCTTC. Translating it yields CASRVAGGLGYTF. The chain has TRBV5-1 and TRBJ1-2; 7 nucleotides agree with TRBD1. This CDR3 region has 13 residues. The V and J ends lost 5 bases and 8 bases, in that order; junction bases with no gene match: 9. CDR1 SGHRS and CDR2 YFSETQ come from the germline V gene.

V gene TRBV19 combines with J gene TRBJ2-7, with D possibly TRBD2 on 5 matching bases. This CDR3 has 18 residues. Trimming left V 2 bases short and J 0 bases short, with 20 bases between. Germline V CDR1 and CDR2: LNHDA, SQIVND (reference sequence). CDR3 in amino acids: CASSIRGSRHRTSYEQYF. CDR3 DNA sequence: TGTGCCAGTAGTATACGCGGGTCTCGGCACCGAACCTCCTACGAGCAGTACTTC.

The chain carries TRBV2 and TRBJ2-1, with 8 positions matching TRBD1. The CDR3 extends over 13 amino acids. Per germline, CDR1 SNHLY and CDR2 FYNNEI. The junction had 11 bases not matched to a gene; V was cut back by 9 bases and J by 10 bases. CDR3 nucleotide sequence: TGTGCCAGTCGCAGGGACAGGTCCAAGGAGCAGTTCTTC. The encoded protein is CASRRDRSKEQFF.

V is TRBV6-1 and J is TRBJ1-1, with D tentatively TRBD1 (5 bases). The germline gives CDR1 MNHNS, CDR2 SASEGT. Trimming stripped 8 bases from V and 1 base from J, with 14 bases between. The CDR3 has 14 amino acids. For the CDR3, the DNA is TGTGCCAGCTGGGGGGTTGAATCGAACACTGAAGCTTTCTTT. It encodes CASWGVESNTEAFF.

The V gene is TRBV7-9, the J gene TRBJ1-2, with D hard to call. Germline V CDR1 and CDR2: SEHNR, FQNEAQ (reference sequence). The CDR3 is 18 residues long. Trimming removed 4 bases at V and 7 bases at J, with 28 bases between. The CDR3 nucleotides are TGTGCCAGCAGCTCCCGCCCGCATTCTAACAGTTTCCCTCCTGGCTACACCTTC. Amino acids: CASSSRPHSNSFPPGYTF.

The chain couples TRBV7-6 to TRBJ2-2; 14 positions match TRBD2. In germline, CDR1 is SGHVS, CDR2 FNYEAQ. This CDR3 is 18 amino acids long. The V and J ends lost 2 bases and 4 bases, in that order; junction bases with no gene match: 6. CDR3 amino acids: CASSLSGLAGVFTGELFF. CDR3 in DNA: TGTGCCAGCAGCTTATCGGGACTAGCGGGGGTTTTCACCGGGGAGCTGTTTTTT.

V usage is TRBV30 and J usage is TRBJ1-4, with a possible D match to TRBD1 (6 bases). The CDR3 is 13 amino acids. V was pared by 5 bases and J by 8 bases, with 15 bases between. Germline V gene sequence: CDR1 GTSNPN, CDR2 SVGIG (reference sequence). The CDR3 DNA sequence: TGTGCCTGGGAAACAGGGTATAACGAAAAACTGTTTTTT. Translation: CAWETGYNEKLFF.

The chain recombines TRBV30 with TRBJ1-6; no reliable D call. V lost 1 base to trimming and J lost 7 bases, with 11 bases between them. The CDR3 covers 14 residues. Germline V gene data show CDR1 as GTSNPN and CDR2 as SVGIG (reference sequence). CDR3 amino acids: CAWSENGLNSPLHF. CDR3 coding DNA: TGTGCCTGGAGTGAGAACGGACTAAATTCACCCCTCCACTTT.

The chain links TRBV10-3 to TRBJ1-2; 9 nucleotides agree with TRBD1. The germline CDR1 and CDR2 sequences are ENHRY and SYGVKD. The CDR3 contains 13 residues. V was clipped by 5 bases and J by 7 bases; unmatched bases: 5. CDR3 residues: CAISRDREGGYTF. DNA for the CDR3: TGTGCCATCAGTCGGGACAGGGAGGGTGGCTACACCTTC.

The V call is TRBV4-1, the J call TRBJ2-7, with TRBD1 as a possible D gene (5 bases). CDR1 is MGHRA, CDR2 YSYEKL, per germline. The ends were cut back, 1 base at V and 5 bases at J, with 15 bases in the middle. The CDR3 consists of 15 residues. The CDR3 spells CASSQVSRANHEQYF. CDR3 sequence (DNA): TGCGCCAGCAGCCAAGTTTCCAGGGCCAACCACGAGCAGTACTTC.